This paragraph reports one T cell receptor beta chain. With survey level as its setting, the immunoSEQ assay was v3.0. Profiling relied on immunoSEQ multiplex PCR, and the TCRdb table lists in-frame clones only, not all of them. The sample yields about 43,000 clones, around nine tenths seen once. V lost 1 base and J lost 3, with 7 bases in between. This CDR3 region has 13 residues. From germline, CDR1 is SGHDT and CDR2 YYEEEE. The sample is drawn from a study of long-term antiretroviral therapy in people with HIV. This receptor was obtained from a woman aged 50 to 60 with HIV. The starting material was unsorted PBMCs, obtained 0.1 years before starting antiretroviral therapy. This chain connects TRBV5-6 to TRBJ1-1, with D unclear. CDR3 in DNA: TGTGCCAGCAGCTTGATTCAGCACACTGAAGCTTTCTTT. Translation gives CASSLIQHTEAFF.